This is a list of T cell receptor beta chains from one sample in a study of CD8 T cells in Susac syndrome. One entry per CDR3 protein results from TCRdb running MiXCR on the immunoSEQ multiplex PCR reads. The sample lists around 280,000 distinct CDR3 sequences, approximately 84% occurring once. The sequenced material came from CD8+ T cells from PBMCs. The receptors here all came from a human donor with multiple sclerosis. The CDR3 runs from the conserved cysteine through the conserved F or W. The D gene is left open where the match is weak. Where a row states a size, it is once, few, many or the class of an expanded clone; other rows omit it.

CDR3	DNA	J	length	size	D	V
CASSSGTEKYEQYF	TGCGCCAGCAGTTCCGGGACCGAGAAGTACGAGCAGTACTTC	TRBJ2-7	14	.	.	TRBV10-2
CASSAGDGLNQPQHF	TGTGCCAGCAGCGCCGGGGACGGCCTCAATCAGCCCCAGCATTTT	TRBJ1-5	15	.	.	TRBV9
CASSLRLAGVPFEQYF	TGTGCCAGCAGTCTTCGACTAGCGGGAGTACCATTCGAGCAGTACTTC	TRBJ2-7	16	.	TRBD2	TRBV5-4
CASTNPGTEAFF	TGTGCCAGTACTAACCCCGGCACTGAAGCTTTCTTT	TRBJ1-1	12	.	.	TRBV19
CASSRTGSTFYEQYF	TGCGCCAGCAGCCGTACAGGGAGTACTTTCTACGAGCAGTACTTC	TRBJ2-7	15	.	.	TRBV4-1
CSVLIGIYGYTF	TGCAGCGTCTTGATAGGGATCTATGGCTACACCTTC	TRBJ1-2	12	once	.	TRBV29-1
CASRSGSSGNTIYF	TGTGCCAGCAGGTCTGGCAGCTCTGGAAACACCATATATTTT	TRBJ1-3	14	.	.	TRBV9
CAISETRFYEQYF	TGTGCCATCAGTGAAACAAGATTCTACGAGCAGTACTTC	TRBJ2-7	13	.	.	TRBV10-3
CASSAGTGRNYGYTF	TGTGCCAGCAGCGCTGGGACAGGGAGGAACTATGGCTACACCTTC	TRBJ1-2	15	.	TRBD1	TRBV14
CASRGAGVDTQYF	TGTGCCAGCAGAGGCGCAGGGGTAGATACGCAGTATTTT	TRBJ2-3	13	.	.	TRBV5-5
CASSSLVTQYF	TGTGCCAGCAGCTCATTGGTGACCCAGTACTTC	TRBJ2-5	11	once	.	TRBV5-5
CASSSWTSGIDEQYF	TGTGCCAGCTCCTCCTGGACTAGCGGGATCGATGAGCAGTACTTC	TRBJ2-7	15	.	TRBD2	TRBV27
CASSLGQAAGQFF	TGTGCCAGCAGCTTAGGGCAGGCGGCTGGGCAGTTCTTC	TRBJ2-1	13	.	.	TRBV7-8
CASSTLDPGPDTQYF	TGTGCCAGTAGTACGTTGGACCCAGGCCCAGATACGCAGTATTTT	TRBJ2-3	15	.	.	TRBV19
CASSQILNGGGDTGELFF	TGCGCCAGCAGCCAAATCTTGAACGGGGGCGGCGACACCGGGGAGCTGTTTTTT	TRBJ2-2	18	once	.	TRBV4-1
CASTDGPYGYTF	TGTGCCAGCACCGACGGACCCTATGGCTACACCTTC	TRBJ1-2	12	.	.	TRBV9
CASRPGTSGSTYNEQFF	TGTGCCAGCAGGCCTGGGACTAGCGGGAGTACCTACAATGAGCAGTTCTTC	TRBJ2-1	17	.	TRBD2	TRBV7-9
CASSLVRREQETQYF	TGTGCCAGCAGCTTAGTTCGCAGGGAGCAAGAGACCCAGTACTTC	TRBJ2-5	15	.	.	TRBV11-2
CASSQDGTDTQYF	TGTGCCAGCAGTCAGGACGGCACAGATACGCAGTATTTT	TRBJ2-3	13	few	.	TRBV27
CASSLRTGLVGNEQFF	TGCGCCAGCAGCCTCAGAACGGGACTAGTCGGCAATGAGCAGTTCTTC	TRBJ2-1	16	.	TRBD2	TRBV4-1
CASSLSTGGDQPQHF	TGTGCCAGCAGCTTATCCACAGGGGGGGATCAGCCCCAGCATTTT	TRBJ1-5	15	.	TRBD1	TRBV7-9
CASQGRGRRTNEKLFF	TGTGCCAGCCAAGGACGGGGGCGTCGGACTAATGAAAAACTGTTTTTT	TRBJ1-4	16	.	.	TRBV27
CASSVGPKGTQYF	TGTGCCAGCAGCGTAGGGCCGAAGGGGACCCAGTACTTC	TRBJ2-5	13	few	.	TRBV9
CASSPTWERTDTQYF	TGTGCCAGCAGCCCCACCTGGGAGCGCACAGATACGCAGTATTTT	TRBJ2-3	15	.	.	TRBV11-2
CSVLSGTDSNQPQHF	TGCAGCGTTCTATCCGGGACGGATAGCAATCAGCCCCAGCATTTT	TRBJ1-5	15	.	.	TRBV29-1
CASSSRTKGVHEQYF	TGTGCCAGCAGCTCAAGGACCAAAGGGGTCCACGAGCAGTACTTC	TRBJ2-7	15	.	.	TRBV7-2
CASSPEGLWEENEQFF	TGTGCCAGCAGCCCGGAGGGTTTGTGGGAGGAAAATGAGCAGTTCTTC	TRBJ2-1	16	.	.	TRBV5-6
CASSRTYNEQFF	TGTGCCAGCAGCCGGACCTACAATGAGCAGTTCTTC	TRBJ2-1	12	few	.	TRBV7-2
CASSNTGYNEQFF	TGTGCCAGCAGTAACACAGGTTACAATGAGCAGTTCTTC	TRBJ2-1	13	.	.	TRBV27
CASSLSLAGVHEQFF	TGTGCCAGCAGTTTGTCACTAGCGGGAGTCCATGAGCAGTTCTTC	TRBJ2-1	15	.	TRBD2	TRBV12-3/TRBV12-4
CASILTGGYNEQFF	TGTGCCAGCATCCTGACAGGGGGCTACAATGAGCAGTTCTTC	TRBJ2-1	14	once	TRBD1	TRBV28
CASSLVREVRDEQFF	TGTGCCAGCAGCTTAGTTAGAGAGGTCAGGGATGAGCAGTTCTTC	TRBJ2-1	15	.	.	TRBV7-6
CASSLNSGLDNEQFF	TGTGCCAGCAGTTTGAACTCGGGACTGGACAATGAGCAGTTCTTC	TRBJ2-1	15	.	.	TRBV6-5
CAISGSKPKAGRDNEQFF	TGTGCCATCAGTGGATCCAAACCAAAAGCGGGGAGGGATAATGAGCAGTTCTTC	TRBJ2-1	18	.	TRBD2	TRBV10-3
CATTGGGTNTGELFF	TGTGCCACCACCGGAGGCGGGACGAACACCGGGGAGCTGTTTTTT	TRBJ2-2	15	.	.	TRBV24-1